The clone carrying this T cell receptor (beta chain) has only a few counts. Its antigen is unidentified. This entry belongs to a study of cytomegalovirus exposure and HLA in healthy donors. Notes on the study in general: Within the data, a cluster of highly shared sequence variants was likely a sequencing artifact.

The primer mix had 60 Vbeta and 13 Jbeta primers. Some clones are missing from TCRdb's copy, which holds only in-frame ones; the method was immunoSEQ multiplex PCR. The sample lists more than 95,000 clones, roughly 80% seen once, with roughly 1.2% in the top ten. The CDR3 length is 11 residues. Trimming removed 1 base from V and 6 bases from J, with 4 bases in between. CDR1 and CDR2 (germline): SEHNR, FQNEAQ (reference sequence). This chain uses TRBV7-9 with TRBJ2-7; D call uncertain. Specimen: PBMCs. The receptor was isolated from a female donor in good health and CMV-seronegative. The CDR3 nucleotides read TGTGCCAGCAGCTTAGACGGCGAGCAGTACTTC. The encoded protein is CASSLDGEQYF.